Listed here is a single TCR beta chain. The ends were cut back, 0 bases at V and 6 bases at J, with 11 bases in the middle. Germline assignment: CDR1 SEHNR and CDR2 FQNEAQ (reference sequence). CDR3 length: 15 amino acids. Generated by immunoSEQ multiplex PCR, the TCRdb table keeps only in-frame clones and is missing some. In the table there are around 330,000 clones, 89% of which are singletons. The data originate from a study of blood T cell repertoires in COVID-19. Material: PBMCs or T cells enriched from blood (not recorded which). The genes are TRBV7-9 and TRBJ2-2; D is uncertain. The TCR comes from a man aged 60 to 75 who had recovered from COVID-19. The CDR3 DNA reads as TGTGCCAGCAGCTTAGCTCTGGCAGACTCCGGGGAGCTGTTTTTT. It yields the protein CASSLALADSGELFF.